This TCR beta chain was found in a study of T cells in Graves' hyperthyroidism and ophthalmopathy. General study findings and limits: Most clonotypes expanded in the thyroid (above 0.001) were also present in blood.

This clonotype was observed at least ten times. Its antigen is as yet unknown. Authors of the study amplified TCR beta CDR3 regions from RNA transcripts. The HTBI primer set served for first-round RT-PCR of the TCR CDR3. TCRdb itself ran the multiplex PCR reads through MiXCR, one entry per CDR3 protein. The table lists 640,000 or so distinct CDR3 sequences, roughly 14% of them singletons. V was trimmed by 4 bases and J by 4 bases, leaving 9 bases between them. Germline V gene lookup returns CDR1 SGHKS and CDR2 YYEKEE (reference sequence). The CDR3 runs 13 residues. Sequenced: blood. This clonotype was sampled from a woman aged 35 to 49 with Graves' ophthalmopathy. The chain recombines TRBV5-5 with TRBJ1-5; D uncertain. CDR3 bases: TGTGCCAGCAGCCCCTACCAAAATCAGCCCCAGCATTTT. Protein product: CASSPYQNQPQHF.